What follows are 21 T cell receptor beta chains derived from one specimen sequenced in a study of blood T cell repertoires in COVID-19. The data were produced by immunoSEQ multiplex PCR, yet TCRdb's version contains in-frame clones alone and is incomplete. The sample lists 40,000 to 55,000 clones; about four fifths were seen once. The sequencing sample was made of peripheral blood. The receptors here all came from a human donor in a cohort sampled during active COVID-19.

The rearrangement joins TRBV6-6 to TRBJ2-5; D gene uncertain. The ends were cut back, 5 bases at V and 4 bases at J, with 11 bases in the middle. The CDR3 spans 13 residues. Germline CDR1 MNHNY, CDR2 SVGAGI (reference sequence). This CDR3 reads CASSTTFGETQYF. CDR3 bases: TGTGCCAGCAGTACGACTTTTGGAGAGACCCAGTACTTC.

The rearrangement links TRBV4-1 to TRBJ2-7, with 9 bases aligning to TRBD1. Looked up from germline, CDR1 is MGHRA and CDR2 is YSYEKL. V was pared by 6 bases and J by 1 base, with 7 bases of the junction left unmatched. The CDR3 contains 15 residues. CDR3: CASRRAGTGSYEQYF. CDR3 DNA: TGCGCCAGCAGGCGTGCCGGGACAGGGTCCTACGAGCAGTACTTC.

The rearrangement uses TRBV11-3 and TRBJ1-1, with D unclear. Germline CDR1 and CDR2: SGHNT and YENEEA. The V and J ends lost 0 bases and 7 bases respectively, with 9 bases between them. This CDR3 is built from 13 residues. CDR3 residues: CASSLDSGYEAFF. Written as DNA, the CDR3 is TGTGCCAGCAGCTTAGATTCCGGTTATGAAGCTTTCTTT. The complete variable domain, with remaining parts taken from reference TRBV11-3 and TRBJ1-1, reads EAGVVQSPRYKIIEKKQPVAFWCNPISGHNTLYWYLQNLGQGPELLIRYENEEAVDDSQLPKDRFSAERLKGVDSTLKIQPAELGDSAVYLCASSLDSGYEAFFGQGTRLTVV.

This clone was detected only once. This chain links TRBV6-6 with TRBJ2-5; D gene ambiguous. The V gene lost 5 bases and the J gene lost 2 bases, with 9 bases spanning the gap. In germline, CDR1 is MNHNY, CDR2 SVGAGI (reference sequence). CDR3 length: 13 residues. The CDR3 sequence: CASSATRQETQYF. The CDR3 nucleotides are TGTGCCAGCAGTGCGACACGACAAGAGACCCAGTACTTC.

This chain joins TRBV16 and TRBJ2-2, with 8 bases that match TRBD2. From germline, CDR1 is KGHSY and CDR2 FQNENV. V gave up 0 bases and J gave up 2 bases; unmatched junction bases: 5. The CDR3 is 17 residues long. The CDR3 protein is CASSQSRAGGNTGELFF. The CDR3 DNA follows: TGTGCCAGCAGCCAATCTAGGGCGGGAGGAAACACCGGGGAGCTGTTTTTT.

The V call is TRBV7-8, the J call TRBJ1-1, with D perhaps TRBD1 (6 bases). The germline V and J ends were trimmed by 4 bases and 4 bases, with 10 bases remaining between them. CDR3 length: 13 residues. Germline V gene data show CDR1 as SGHVS and CDR2 as FQNEAQ. The CDR3 nucleotides read TGTGCCAGCAGCTCTCAGGGGATCACTGAAGCTTTCTTT. As protein: CASSSQGITEAFF.

This clone was counted only a few times. The rearrangement links TRBV11-3 to TRBJ1-1, with TRBD1 identical over 7 bases. Germline lookup yields CDR1 SGHNT and CDR2 YENEEA. The trim removed 5 bases at V and 9 bases at J, leaving 9 bases unmatched. The CDR3 is 13 residues long. This chain's CDR3 is CASSPGGQPKAFF. For the CDR3, the DNA is TGTGCCAGCAGCCCTGGGGGACAGCCAAAAGCTTTCTTT. The full variable domain, rest sourced from reference TRBV11-3 and TRBJ1-1, is EAGVVQSPRYKIIEKKQPVAFWCNPISGHNTLYWYLQNLGQGPELLIRYENEEAVDDSQLPKDRFSAERLKGVDSTLKIQPAELGDSAVYLCASSPGGQPKAFFGQGTRLTVV.

J is TRBJ2-2 and V is TRBV3-1 (or the pseudogene TRBV3-2); D is unresolved. This CDR3 contains 14 residues. V lost 4 bases, J lost 0 bases, and 6 bases lay in between. Per germline, CDR1 LGHDT and CDR2 YNNKEL (reference sequence). CDR3 bases: TGTGCCAGCAGCCGGAGTCCGAACACCGGGGAGCTGTTTTTT. It translates to CASSRSPNTGELFF.

The chain is built from TRBV28 and TRBJ1-4; D gene unclear. Germline V lookup: CDR1 MDHEN, CDR2 SYDVKM. The CDR3 is 12 residues long. Trimming removed 2 bases from V and 10 bases from J, with 8 bases in between. The CDR3 loop is CASSLDNVKLFF. The CDR3 DNA is TGTGCCAGCAGTTTAGACAACGTAAAACTGTTTTTT.

The chain couples TRBV18 to TRBJ1-1; the D gene is possibly TRBD1 (5 bases). The germline CDR1 and CDR2 sequences are KGHSH and LQKENI. V gave up 4 bases and J gave up 3 bases, with 9 bases separating them. CDR3 length: 13 residues. The CDR3 DNA is TGTGCCAGCTCACAGGGGAAGGACACTGAAGCTTTCTTT. Residues: CASSQGKDTEAFF.

The chain joins TRBV28 to TRBJ1-2; 9 nucleotides agree with TRBD1. The CDR3 has 13 amino acids. Germline V gene lookup returns CDR1 MDHEN and CDR2 SYDVKM. V dropped 5 bases and J dropped 7; count of bases not matched to a gene: 5. The CDR3 DNA is TGTGCCAGCAGTCCCCGGGACAGGGTTGGCTACACCTTC. Amino acids: CASSPRDRVGYTF.

The V call is TRBV30, the J call TRBJ1-5; D remains ambiguous. From germline, CDR1 is GTSNPN and CDR2 SVGIG (reference sequence). The V end was cut by 0 bases, the J end by 2 bases, with 5 bases between. The CDR3 is 13 amino acids. CDR3 nucleotide sequence: TGTGCCTGGAGTGTTCAGGGCAATCAGCCCCAGCATTTT. It specifies CAWSVQGNQPQHF.

The chain carries TRBV5-1 and TRBJ2-7; D unresolved. CDR1 SGHRS and CDR2 YFSETQ come from the germline V gene. CDR3 length: 13 residues. V was shortened by 1 base and J by 3 bases, with 8 bases between the two germline ends. The CDR3 DNA reads TGCGCCAGCAGCTTGACTGCAAGCTACGAGCAGTACTTC. Protein sequence: CASSLTASYEQYF.

This chain links TRBV2 with TRBJ1-2; D may be TRBD1 (5 bases). V was shortened by 4 bases and J by 7 bases, with 13 bases between the two germline ends. CDR3 size: 13 residues. Germline V gene data show CDR1 as SNHLY and CDR2 as FYNNEI. For the CDR3, the DNA is TGTGCCAGCAGTGTCGAGTTTGGGGCTGGCTACACCTTC. Translation gives CASSVEFGAGYTF.

The genes are TRBV1 and TRBJ2-7; no check of the table's D call, TRBD1, against the DNA was made. TRBV1 is labeled a pseudogene. The CDR3 loop spans 16 amino acids. The CDR3 spells CTSSHAPGQGSYEQYF. CDR3 in DNA: TGCACCAGCAGCCACGCTCCGGGACAGGGGAGTTACGAGCAGTACTTC.

The chain uses TRBV5-8 and TRBJ1-4; the D gene is possibly TRBD1 (6 bases). The CDR3 runs to 15 residues. CDR1 and CDR2 (germline): SGHTS, YDEGEE. V lost 6 bases, J lost 0 bases, and 12 bases lay in between. CDR3 sequence (DNA): TGTGCCAGCACCGGCGGACAGTCAACTAATGAAAAACTGTTTTTT. It translates to CASTGGQSTNEKLFF.

The CDR3 DNA reads TGTGCCAGCGGGACAGCCTATAGCAATCAGCCCCAGCATTTT. Protein: CASGTAYSNQPQHF. The chain carries TRBV6-5 and TRBJ1-5, with 7 bases lining up with TRBD1. Trimming removed 8 bases from V and 0 bases from J; junction bases left unmatched: 4. The CDR3 runs to 14 residues. The germline CDR1 and CDR2 sequences are MNHEY and SVGAGI.

This chain uses TRBV27 with TRBJ2-3, with D perhaps matching TRBD2 (6 bases). The CDR3 runs 17 residues. The V end was cut by 7 bases, the J end by 1 base, with 21 bases between. Germline V gene data show CDR1 as MNHEY and CDR2 as SMNVEV (reference sequence). In nucleotides, the CDR3 is TGTGCCAGCACCCCAGATTACGGGAGATCGGGCACAGATACGCAGTATTTT. Its translation is CASTPDYGRSGTDTQYF.

This chain links TRBV15 with TRBJ2-7; 9 bases are a match to TRBD1. CDR1 is LNHNV, CDR2 YYDKDF, per germline (reference sequence). V was pared by 1 base and J by 2 bases, with 6 bases of the junction left unmatched. CDR3 length: 16 amino acids. Written as DNA, the CDR3 is TGTGCCACCAGCAGAGGAACCGGGACAGGGACCTACGAGCAGTACTTC. It codes for CATSRGTGTGTYEQYF.

The chain has TRBV5-1 and TRBJ2-1; 14 nucleotides align to TRBD2. J was trimmed by 4 bases and V by 4 bases; bases with no gene match: 10. Germline CDR1 SGHRS, CDR2 YFSETQ. The CDR3 length is 18 residues. CDR3 loop: CASSRRLAGGPRYNEQFF. The CDR3 DNA sequence: TGCGCCAGCAGCCGACGACTAGCGGGAGGGCCTCGTTACAATGAGCAGTTCTTC.

This chain joins TRBV11-1 and TRBJ2-7, with 7 bases that match TRBD1. J gave up 5 bases and V 4 bases, and 2 bases lay outside the gene matches. Germline CDR1 reads SGHAT; CDR2 reads FQDESV (reference sequence). This CDR3 spans 12 amino acids. CDR3: CASSSDRDEQYF. DNA for the CDR3: TGTGCCAGCAGCTCTGACAGGGACGAGCAGTACTTC.